This T cell receptor beta chain was recovered during a study of metastatic and nonmetastatic thyroid tumors. Study details: The study looked at repertoires side by side in blood and in tumor or nodule tissue from malignant and benign thyroid patients.

TCRdb re-clonotyped the PCR reads through MiXCR. The data contain about 33,000 clones, 10% to 11% of them singletons. Every patient was untreated before thyroid surgery. The CDR3 runs to 15 residues. CDR1 and CDR2 from the germline V gene are DFQATT and SNEGSKA (reference sequence). Trimming left V 0 bases short and J 7 bases short, with 15 bases between. Sequencing was done on a sample of blood. The chain joins TRBV20-1 to TRBJ1-4; the D gene is possibly TRBD1 (5 bases). This TCR came from a female donor with papillary thyroid cancer or a benign thyroid nodule (not recorded which). Some clones in this sample may be carry-over from other donors' samples. The chain's CDR3 is CSARDLEGTGEKLFF. The CDR3 DNA reads TGCAGTGCTAGAGATTTGGAGGGGACGGGTGAAAAACTGTTTTTT.